A single sample is the source of the 5 T cell receptor beta chains below, sequenced in a study of T-cell memory formation after mild COVID-19. TCRdb reanalysed the 5' RACE reads using MiXCR and keeps one entry per CDR3 protein. The sample lists 250,000 to 300,000 distinct CDR3 sequences; approximately 15% were seen once. The source material was PBMCs or a T cell subset sorted from them (not recorded which). These receptors originate from a man aged 18 to 29 who had mild COVID-19 (a few samples of this study predate the infection). Cell type and time point are not known.

This rearrangement joins TRBV6-6 to TRBJ1-6; D is ambiguous. Germline CDR1 and CDR2: MNHNY and SVGAGI (reference sequence). The CDR3 is 13 amino acids. V dropped 0 bases and J dropped 13 bases, with 10 bases sitting between them. The CDR3 loop is CASSYSQKGPLHF. In DNA, the CDR3 is TGTGCCAGCAGTTACTCCCAAAAAGGGCCCCTCCACTTT.

This clonotype was recorded a few times. The chain couples TRBV2 to TRBJ2-7, with TRBD1 identical over 8 bases. Germline V CDR1 and CDR2: SNHLY, FYNNEI. The CDR3 runs 13 residues. The ends lost 6 bases at V and 6 bases at J; junction bases unmatched: 7. The CDR3 DNA is TGTGCCAGCAGGGGGACAGGCCCGGGCGAGCAGTACTTC. Its translation: CASRGTGPGEQYF.

V is TRBV7-2 and J is TRBJ2-6; no reliable D call. This CDR3 contains 16 residues. The V end was cut by 3 bases, the J end by 4 bases, with 13 bases between. Germline CDR1 and CDR2: SGHTA and FQGNSA. DNA for the CDR3: TGTGCCAGCAGCTTGAACTCGGCAGGCGGGGCCAACGTCCTGACTTTC. Residues: CASSLNSAGGANVLTF.

The sample holds many counts of this clonotype. The V gene is TRBV2, the J gene TRBJ1-1; no clear D gene. Germline CDR1 SNHLY, CDR2 FYNNEI. There are 13 residues in the CDR3. V was cut by 7 bases and J by 1 base, with 10 bases left in between. The CDR3 DNA follows: TGTGCCAGCACCAAGACGGAGAACACTGAAGCTTTCTTT. It codes for CASTKTENTEAFF.

The J gene is TRBJ1-1, the V gene TRBV12-3 or TRBV12-4; possibly TRBD1 for D (6 bases). The CDR3 extends over 12 amino acids. Trimming shortened V by 7 bases and J by 8 bases, and 14 bases separated the two germline ends. The CDR3 sequence: CASTSGALEAFF. Here the CDR3 DNA reads TGTGCCAGCACCTCGGGGGCTCTGGAAGCTTTCTTT.